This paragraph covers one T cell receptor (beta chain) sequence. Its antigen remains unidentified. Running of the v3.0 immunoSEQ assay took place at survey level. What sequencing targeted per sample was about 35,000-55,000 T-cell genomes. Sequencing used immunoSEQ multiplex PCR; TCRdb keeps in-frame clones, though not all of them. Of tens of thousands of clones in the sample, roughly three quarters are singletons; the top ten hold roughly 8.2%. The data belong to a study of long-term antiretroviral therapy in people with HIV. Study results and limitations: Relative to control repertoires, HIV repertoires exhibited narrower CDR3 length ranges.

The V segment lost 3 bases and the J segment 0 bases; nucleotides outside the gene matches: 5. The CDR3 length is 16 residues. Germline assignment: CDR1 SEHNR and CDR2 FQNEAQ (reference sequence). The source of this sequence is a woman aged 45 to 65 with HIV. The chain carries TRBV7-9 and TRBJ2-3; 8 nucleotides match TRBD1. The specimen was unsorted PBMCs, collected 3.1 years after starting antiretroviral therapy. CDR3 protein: CASSFRQGLSTDTQYF. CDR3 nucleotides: TGTGCCAGCAGCTTTCGACAGGGGCTTAGCACAGATACGCAGTATTTT.